Listed below are T cell receptor beta chains from one sample, sequenced in a study of post-analysis software for immune sequencing data. A single record per CDR3 protein comes from TCRdb applying MiXCR to the PCR reads. The repertoire consists of approximately 630,000 distinct CDR3 sequences, with 55% to 60% occurring once and the leading ten covering around 11%. Sequencing used blood. Every receptor here comes from a girl aged 2 to 10 with multiple sclerosis. The CDR3 runs from the conserved cysteine through the conserved F or W. Fields, in order: V gene, D gene, J gene, clone size, CDR3 protein, CDR3 DNA. A D gene is named only where the DNA matches it firmly. The size field is filled for only some rows; it gives once, few, many or a size class.

TRBV20-1	TRBD1	TRBJ2-3	-	CSAPPRDRVSTDTQYF	TGCAGTGCTCCACCACGGGACAGGGTGAGCACAGATACGCAGTATTTT
TRBV20-1	-	TRBJ2-3	-	CSARAGLMNTQYF	TGCAGTGCTAGGGCAGGGTTGATGAATACGCAGTATTTT
TRBV7-8	TRBD1	TRBJ2-1	-	CASSRSDRDNEQFF	TGTGCCAGCAGCCGGTCCGACAGGGACAATGAGCAGTTCTTC
TRBV27	-	TRBJ2-6	few	CASTLWGAGANVLTF	TGTGCCAGCACCCTTTGGGGCGCTGGGGCCAACGTCCTGACTTTC
TRBV20-1	TRBD1	TRBJ2-7	-	CSASPGQGYEQYF	TGCAGTGCTAGCCCGGGACAGGGCTACGAGCAGTACTTC
TRBV4-1	-	TRBJ2-1	-	CASSQEGSLRLDSYNEQFF	TGCGCCAGCAGCCAAGAAGGCTCTTTGCGGTTAGACTCCTACAATGAGCAGTTCTTC
TRBV10-3	TRBD1	TRBJ2-7	-	CAISGDSYEQYF	TGTGCCATCAGTGGGGACAGCTACGAGCAGTACTTC
TRBV7-6	-	TRBJ1-1	-	CASSLTVLAEAFF	TGTGCCAGCAGCTTAACAGTCTTGGCTGAAGCTTTCTTT
TRBV9	TRBD2	TRBJ2-5	-	CASSSRGLAGVETQETQYF	TGTGCCAGCAGCTCCCGGGGACTAGCGGGAGTGGAGACACAAGAGACCCAGTACTTC
TRBV28	TRBD2	TRBJ2-1	-	CASRAGGRANIRYNEQFF	TGTGCCAGCAGAGCGGGCGGGAGGGCCAATATACGGTACAATGAGCAGTTCTTC
TRBV3-1	-	TRBJ2-7	-	CASSQRSGPRPYEQYF	TGTGCCAGCAGCCAGAGATCGGGACCGAGACCCTACGAGCAGTACTTC
TRBV11-3	TRBD1	TRBJ1-2	once	CASSSGTGLSSGYGYTF	TGTGCCAGCAGCTCGGGGACAGGACTCTCTTCTGGCTATGGCTACACCTTC
TRBV20-1	-	TRBJ1-1	few	CSANPNGNTEAFF	TGCAGTGCTAACCCTAACGGGAACACTGAAGCTTTCTTT
TRBV9	-	TRBJ2-1	once	CASSVERDVQFF	TGTGCCAGCAGCGTAGAAAGGGATGTGCAGTTCTTC
TRBV20-1	-	TRBJ1-5	-	CSAATERNQPQHF	TGCAGTGCTGCGACCGAAAGAAATCAGCCCCAGCATTTT
TRBV20-1	-	TRBJ2-4	-	CSASPGSAKNIQYF	TGCAGTGCTAGCCCCGGGTCAGCCAAAAACATTCAGTACTTC
TRBV20-1	TRBD2	TRBJ2-1	-	CSATPGLAGNEQFF	TGCAGTGCTACCCCGGGACTAGCGGGCAATGAGCAGTTCTTC
TRBV7-9	-	TRBJ1-2	-	CASSLAQGFYGYTF	TGTGCCAGCAGCTTAGCGCAGGGTTTCTATGGCTACACCTTC
TRBV20-1	TRBD1	TRBJ2-7	-	CSARSAGTGKYNEQYF	TGCAGTGCTAGGTCCGCCGGGACAGGAAAATACAATGAGCAGTACTTC
TRBV6-1	TRBD2	TRBJ2-7	-	CASSDRLAGLTYEQYF	TGTGCCAGCAGTGATCGACTAGCGGGCCTGACCTACGAGCAGTACTTC
TRBV6-6	-	TRBJ1-4	-	CASSVRPTTNEKLFF	TGTGCCAGCAGTGTCCGGCCAACAACTAATGAAAAACTGTTTTTT
TRBV5-1	-	TRBJ2-5	few	CASSVNRVQETQYF	TGCGCCAGCAGCGTTAACAGGGTCCAAGAGACCCAGTACTTC
TRBV10-3	TRBD2	TRBJ2-3	-	CAISRSGGATDTQYF	TGTGCCATCAGTAGAAGCGGGGGGGCCACAGATACGCAGTATTTT
TRBV10-3	-	TRBJ2-5	-	CAISARGQETQYF	TGTGCCATCAGTGCCAGGGGCCAAGAGACCCAGTACTTC
TRBV7-9	TRBD2	TRBJ2-1	-	CASSDGTSGGRYNEQFF	TGTGCCAGCAGCGACGGGACTAGCGGGGGCCGCTACAATGAGCAGTTCTTC
TRBV28	-	TRBJ2-1	-	CASKKRVTYNEQFF	TGTGCCAGCAAGAAGCGGGTGACCTACAATGAGCAGTTCTTC
TRBV29-1	TRBD1	TRBJ1-2	-	CSVTPQGAGGYTF	TGCAGCGTGACCCCTCAGGGGGCAGGAGGCTACACCTTC
TRBV29-1	TRBD2	TRBJ2-5	few	CSVEGSGTSQETQYF	TGCAGCGTTGAAGGTAGCGGGACTTCACAAGAGACCCAGTACTTC
TRBV7-2	-	TRBJ2-3	-	CASSLGWPYPDTDTQYF	TGTGCCAGCAGCTTGGGTTGGCCCTACCCCGACACAGATACGCAGTATTTT
TRBV24-1	TRBD1	TRBJ2-7	-	CATSAGEKQGNSYEQYF	TGTGCCACCAGTGCCGGGGAAAAACAGGGGAACTCCTACGAGCAGTACTTC
TRBV10-2	TRBD1	TRBJ2-7	-	CASSESSSQGVFRGPAEQYF	TGCGCCAGCAGTGAGTCGTCTTCACAGGGGGTTTTTCGGGGACCGGCCGAGCAGTACTTC
TRBV6-2/TRBV6-3	TRBD2	TRBJ2-1	few	CASSLGLVSNEQFF	TGTGCCAGCAGCCTTGGACTAGTCTCAAATGAGCAGTTCTTC
TRBV6-5	TRBD2	TRBJ2-3	-	CASSYRTSGSLGDTQYF	TGTGCCAGCAGTTACCGGACTAGCGGGAGTCTTGGAGATACGCAGTATTTT
TRBV5-1	TRBD2	TRBJ2-1	-	CASSEVAGGWGNEQFF	TGCGCCAGCAGCGAAGTAGCGGGAGGATGGGGCAATGAGCAGTTCTTC
TRBV5-1	TRBD1	TRBJ2-1	-	CASSSPGQPYNEQFF	TGCGCCAGCAGCTCCCCGGGACAGCCCTACAATGAGCAGTTCTTC
TRBV4-2	-	TRBJ2-1	-	CASSQESERVIYNEQFF	TGTGCTAGCAGCCAAGAATCGGAGCGGGTCATCTACAATGAGCAGTTCTTC
TRBV4-2	TRBD1	TRBJ2-2	-	CASSPTGVNTGELFF	TGTGCCAGCAGCCCGACAGGGGTTAACACCGGGGAGCTGTTTTTT
TRBV7-2	-	TRBJ1-2	once	CASSFPGHYGYTF	TGTGCCAGCAGCTTCCCGGGGCACTATGGCTACACCTTC
TRBV6-1	-	TRBJ1-5	-	CASRGSLGLNQPQHF	TGTGCCAGCAGGGGCAGTTTGGGACTGAATCAGCCCCAGCATTTT
TRBV7-2	-	TRBJ2-5	once	CASSWPGREETQYF	TGTGCCAGCAGCTGGCCGGGACGGGAAGAGACCCAGTACTTC
TRBV18	TRBD1	TRBJ2-7	-	CASSPLDRVHEQYF	TGTGCCAGCTCACCCTTGGACAGGGTCCACGAGCAGTACTTC
TRBV29-1	TRBD2	TRBJ2-1	-	CSVDYLAGEVLEQFF	TGCAGCGTTGATTACCTAGCGGGAGAGGTATTGGAGCAGTTCTTC
TRBV20-1	-	TRBJ1-2	once	CSASSGGGGYGYTF	TGCAGTGCTAGCTCGGGGGGAGGTGGCTATGGCTACACCTTC
TRBV20-1	-	TRBJ2-7	few	CSAREFLGRGSYEQYF	TGCAGTGCTAGAGAGTTTCTGGGCAGGGGCTCCTACGAGCAGTACTTC
TRBV7-9	-	TRBJ1-2	-	CASSQAHPGASYGYTF	TGTGCCAGCAGCCAGGCTCACCCGGGGGCGAGCTATGGCTACACCTTC
TRBV3-1	-	TRBJ2-7	-	CASSQVPGQSYEQYF	TGTGCCAGCAGCCAAGTACCCGGACAGTCCTACGAGCAGTACTTC
TRBV3-1	TRBD1	TRBJ1-1	-	CASSPYSGTVTEAFF	TGTGCCAGCAGCCCATACTCCGGGACAGTAACTGAAGCTTTCTTT
TRBV24-1	TRBD1	TRBJ2-1	-	CATSDVGTGRNEQFF	TGTGCCACCAGTGATGTGGGGACAGGGAGGAATGAGCAGTTCTTC
TRBV20-1	TRBD2	TRBJ2-1	once	CSAGLAGGDEQFF	TGCAGTGCTGGACTAGCGGGAGGCGATGAGCAGTTCTTC
TRBV6-6	TRBD1	TRBJ2-3	few	CASSPDRAGDTQYF	TGTGCCAGCAGCCCTGACAGGGCTGGTGATACGCAGTATTTT
TRBV3-1	-	TRBJ2-1	-	CASSQGGPYNEQFF	TGTGCCAGCAGCCAAGGGGGTCCGTACAATGAGCAGTTCTTC
TRBV12-3/TRBV12-4	TRBD2	TRBJ2-1	-	CASRPGLAGVDEQFF	TGTGCCAGCAGACCCGGACTAGCGGGAGTAGATGAGCAGTTCTTC
TRBV7-2	TRBD2	TRBJ2-5	-	CASSLVTSGEETQYF	TGTGCCAGCAGCTTAGTTACTAGCGGGGAAGAGACCCAGTACTTC
TRBV6-6	TRBD2	TRBJ2-5	few	CASSATSGRARETQYF	TGTGCCAGCAGTGCGACTAGCGGGAGGGCCCGAGAGACCCAGTACTTC
TRBV29-1	-	TRBJ2-1	few	CSVARTDYNEQFF	TGCAGCGTTGCGAGGACGGATTACAATGAGCAGTTCTTC